The entry below gives a single T cell receptor (beta chain) sequence along with its context. As yet, its antigen is unknown. This entry belongs to a study of cytomegalovirus exposure and HLA in healthy donors. Broader study findings: Later analysis revealed greater clonal expansion in HLA-associated TCR beta chains than in equally common others. V- and J-gene trimming in TCR beta was tied to a missense DCLRE1C variant by an analysis performed later.

Researchers ran the PCR with 60 Vbeta and 13 Jbeta primers. TCRdb keeps only in-frame clones here, not all; method: immunoSEQ multiplex PCR. The data show 100,000 or so clones, over 70% seen once. Between the trimmed V and J ends, which lost 5 bases and 4 bases, there was a span of 11 bases. The CDR3 is made up of 13 amino acids. Germline-derived CDR1 and CDR2 are SQVTM and ANQGSEA. Sequenced sample: PBMCs. This clonotype was obtained from a man in his forties or fifties in good health and CMV-seronegative. The chain has TRBV29-1 and TRBJ2-2; perhaps TRBD2 as D (5 bases). CDR3 protein: CSVSGGGTGELFF. CDR3 bases: TGCAGCGTTTCAGGAGGAGGCACCGGGGAGCTGTTTTTT.